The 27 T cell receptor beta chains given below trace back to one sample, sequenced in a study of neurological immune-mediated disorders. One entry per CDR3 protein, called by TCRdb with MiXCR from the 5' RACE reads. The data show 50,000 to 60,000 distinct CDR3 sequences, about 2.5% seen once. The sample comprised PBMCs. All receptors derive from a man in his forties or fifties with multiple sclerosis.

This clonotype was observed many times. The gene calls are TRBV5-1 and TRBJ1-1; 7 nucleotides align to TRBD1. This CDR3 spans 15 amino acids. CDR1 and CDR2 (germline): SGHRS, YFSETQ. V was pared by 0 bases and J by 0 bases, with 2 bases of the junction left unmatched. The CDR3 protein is CASSLGTGMNTEAFF. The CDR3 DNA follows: TGCGCCAGCAGCTTGGGGACAGGTATGAACACTGAAGCTTTCTTT.

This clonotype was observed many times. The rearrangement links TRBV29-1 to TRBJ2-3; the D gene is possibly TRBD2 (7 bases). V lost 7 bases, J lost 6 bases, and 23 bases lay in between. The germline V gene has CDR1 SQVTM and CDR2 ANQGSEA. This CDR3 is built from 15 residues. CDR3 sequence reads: CSANESGGRLDTQYF. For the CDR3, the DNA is TGCAGCGCTAACGAGTCGGGGGGCAGGTTGGATACGCAGTATTTT.

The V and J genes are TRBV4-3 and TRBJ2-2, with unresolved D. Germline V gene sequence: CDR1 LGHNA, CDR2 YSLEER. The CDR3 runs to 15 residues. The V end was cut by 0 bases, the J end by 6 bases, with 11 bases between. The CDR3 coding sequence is TGCGCCAGCAGCCAAGATCGGAATTTCCCCGGGGAGCTGTTTTTT. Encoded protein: CASSQDRNFPGELFF.

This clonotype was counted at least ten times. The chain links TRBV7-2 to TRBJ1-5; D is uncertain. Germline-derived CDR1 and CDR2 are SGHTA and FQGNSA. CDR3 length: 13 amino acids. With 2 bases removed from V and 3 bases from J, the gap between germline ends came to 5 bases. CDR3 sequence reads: CASSLIDNQPQHF. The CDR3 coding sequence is TGTGCCAGCAGCTTAATAGACAATCAGCCCCAGCATTTT.

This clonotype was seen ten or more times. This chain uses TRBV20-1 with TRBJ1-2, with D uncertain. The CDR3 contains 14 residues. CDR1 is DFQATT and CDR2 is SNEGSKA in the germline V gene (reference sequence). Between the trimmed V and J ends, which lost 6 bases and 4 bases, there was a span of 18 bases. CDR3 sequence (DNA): TGCAGTGCCACCGAAGGCCGGAGACTCTATGGCTACACCTTC. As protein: CSATEGRRLYGYTF.

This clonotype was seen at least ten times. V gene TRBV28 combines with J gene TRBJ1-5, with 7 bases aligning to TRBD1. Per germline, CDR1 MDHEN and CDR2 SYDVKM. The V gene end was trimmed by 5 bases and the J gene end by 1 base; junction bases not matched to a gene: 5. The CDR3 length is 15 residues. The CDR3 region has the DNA TGTGCCAGCAGTCCAGAGGACAGGAGCAATCAGCCCCAGCATTTT. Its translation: CASSPEDRSNQPQHF. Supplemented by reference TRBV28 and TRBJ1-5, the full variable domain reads DVKVTQSSRYLVKRTGEKVFLECVQDMDHENMFWYRQDPGLGLRLIYFSYDVKMKEKGDIPEGYSVSREKKERFSLILESASTNQTSMYLCASSPEDRSNQPQHFGDGTRLSIL.

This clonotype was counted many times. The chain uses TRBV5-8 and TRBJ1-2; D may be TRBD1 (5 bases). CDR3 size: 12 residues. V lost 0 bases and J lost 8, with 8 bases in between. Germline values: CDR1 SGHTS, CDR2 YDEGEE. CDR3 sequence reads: CASSLGGWGYTF. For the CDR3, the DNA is TGTGCCAGCAGCTTGGGGGGCTGGGGCTACACCTTC.

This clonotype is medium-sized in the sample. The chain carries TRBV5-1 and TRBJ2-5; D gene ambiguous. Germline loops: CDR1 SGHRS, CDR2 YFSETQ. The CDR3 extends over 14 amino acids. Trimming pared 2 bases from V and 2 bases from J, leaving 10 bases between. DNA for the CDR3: TGCGCCAGCAGCTTAGGGTCCCAACAAGAGACCCAGTACTTC. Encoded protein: CASSLGSQQETQYF.

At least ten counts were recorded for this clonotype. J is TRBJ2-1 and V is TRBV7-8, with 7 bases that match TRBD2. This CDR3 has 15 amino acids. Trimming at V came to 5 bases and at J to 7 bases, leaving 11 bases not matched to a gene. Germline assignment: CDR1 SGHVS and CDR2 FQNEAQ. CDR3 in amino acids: CASSPPRGVGNEQFF. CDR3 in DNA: TGTGCCAGCAGCCCCCCCCGGGGGGTAGGAAATGAGCAGTTCTTC.

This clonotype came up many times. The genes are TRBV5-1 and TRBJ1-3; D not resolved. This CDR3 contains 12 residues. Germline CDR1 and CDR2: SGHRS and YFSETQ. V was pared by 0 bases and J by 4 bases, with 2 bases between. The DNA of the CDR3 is TGCGCCAGCAGCTTGGAGGGAAACACCATATATTTT. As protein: CASSLEGNTIYF. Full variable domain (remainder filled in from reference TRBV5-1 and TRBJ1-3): KAGVTQTPRYLIKTRGQQVTLSCSPISGHRSVSWYQQTPGQGLQFLFEYFSETQRNKGNFPGRFSGRQFSNSRSEMNVSTLELGDSALYLCASSLEGNTIYFGEGSWLTVV.

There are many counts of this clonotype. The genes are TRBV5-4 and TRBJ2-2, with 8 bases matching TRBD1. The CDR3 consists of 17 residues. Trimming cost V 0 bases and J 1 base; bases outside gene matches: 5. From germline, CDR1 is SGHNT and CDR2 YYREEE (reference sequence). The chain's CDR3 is CASSLALGTGNTGELFF. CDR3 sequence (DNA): TGTGCCAGCAGCTTGGCGTTAGGGACAGGGAACACCGGGGAGCTGTTTTTT.

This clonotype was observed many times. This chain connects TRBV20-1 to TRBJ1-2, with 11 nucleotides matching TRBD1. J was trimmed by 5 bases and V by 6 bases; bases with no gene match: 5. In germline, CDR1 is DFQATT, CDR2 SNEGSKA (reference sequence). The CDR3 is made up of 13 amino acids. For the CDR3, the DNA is TGCAGTGCGGAGGGACAGGGGGTATATGGCTACACCTTC. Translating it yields CSAEGQGVYGYTF.

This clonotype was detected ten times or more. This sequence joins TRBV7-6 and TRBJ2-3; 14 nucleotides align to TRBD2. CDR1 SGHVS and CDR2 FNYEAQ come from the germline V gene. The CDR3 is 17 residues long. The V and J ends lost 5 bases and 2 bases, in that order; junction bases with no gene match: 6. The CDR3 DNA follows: TGTGCCAGCAGCAGCAGGACTAGCGGGGGGTTCACAGATACGCAGTATTTT. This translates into CASSSRTSGGFTDTQYF.

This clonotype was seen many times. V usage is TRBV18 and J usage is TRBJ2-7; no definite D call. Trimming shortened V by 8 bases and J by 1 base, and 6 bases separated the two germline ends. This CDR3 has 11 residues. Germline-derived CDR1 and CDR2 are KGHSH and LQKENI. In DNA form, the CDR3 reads TGTGCCAGCCAATCTTCCTACGAGCAGTACTTC. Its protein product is CASQSSYEQYF.

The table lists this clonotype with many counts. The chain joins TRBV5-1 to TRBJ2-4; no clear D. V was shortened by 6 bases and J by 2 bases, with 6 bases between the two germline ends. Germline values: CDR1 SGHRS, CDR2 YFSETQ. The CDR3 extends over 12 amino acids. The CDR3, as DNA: TGCGCCAGCAAAGCTTCCAAAAACATTCAGTACTTC. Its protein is CASKASKNIQYF.

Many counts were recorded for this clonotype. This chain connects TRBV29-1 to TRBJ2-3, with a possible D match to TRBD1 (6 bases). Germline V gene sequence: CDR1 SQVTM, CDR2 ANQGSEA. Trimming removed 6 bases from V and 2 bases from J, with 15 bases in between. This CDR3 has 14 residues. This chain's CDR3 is CSVHEGQNTDTQYF. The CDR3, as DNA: TGCAGCGTGCACGAAGGACAGAACACAGATACGCAGTATTTT.

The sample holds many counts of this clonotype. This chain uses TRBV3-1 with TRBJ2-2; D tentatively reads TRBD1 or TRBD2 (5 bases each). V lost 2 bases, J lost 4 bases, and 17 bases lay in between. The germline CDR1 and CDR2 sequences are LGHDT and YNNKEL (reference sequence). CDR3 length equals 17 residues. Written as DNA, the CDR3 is TGTGCCAGCAGCCAACCGCAAGGTGCAGGGAGCACCGGGGAGCTGTTTTTT. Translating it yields CASSQPQGAGSTGELFF.

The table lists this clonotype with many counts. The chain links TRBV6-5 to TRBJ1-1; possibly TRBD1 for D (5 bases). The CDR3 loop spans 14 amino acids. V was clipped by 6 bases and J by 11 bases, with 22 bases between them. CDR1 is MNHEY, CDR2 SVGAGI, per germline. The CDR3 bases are TGTGCCAGCAGGAGAGGGGATTCTCAGACAAGGGCTTTCTTT. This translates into CASRRGDSQTRAFF.

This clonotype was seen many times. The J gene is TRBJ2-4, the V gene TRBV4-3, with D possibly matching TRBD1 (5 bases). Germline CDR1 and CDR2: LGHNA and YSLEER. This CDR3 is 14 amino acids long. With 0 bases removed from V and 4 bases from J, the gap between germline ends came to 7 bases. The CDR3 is CASSQEPGKNIQYF. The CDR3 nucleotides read TGCGCCAGCAGCCAAGAACCAGGGAAAAACATTCAGTACTTC.

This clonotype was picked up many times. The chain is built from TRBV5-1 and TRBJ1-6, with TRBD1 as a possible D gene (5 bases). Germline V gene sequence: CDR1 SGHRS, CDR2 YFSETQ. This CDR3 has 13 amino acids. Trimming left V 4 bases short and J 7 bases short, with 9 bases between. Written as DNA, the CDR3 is TGCGCCAGCAGCATCGCAGGGAATTCACCCCTCCACTTT. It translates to CASSIAGNSPLHF. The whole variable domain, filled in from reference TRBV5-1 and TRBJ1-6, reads KAGVTQTPRYLIKTRGQQVTLSCSPISGHRSVSWYQQTPGQGLQFLFEYFSETQRNKGNFPGRFSGRQFSNSRSEMNVSTLELGDSALYLCASSIAGNSPLHFGNGTRLTVT.

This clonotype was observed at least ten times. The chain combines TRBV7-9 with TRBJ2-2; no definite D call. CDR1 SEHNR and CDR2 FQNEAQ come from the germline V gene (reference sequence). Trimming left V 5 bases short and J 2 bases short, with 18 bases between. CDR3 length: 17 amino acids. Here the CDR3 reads CASSLAREQTNTGELFF. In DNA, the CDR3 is TGTGCCAGCAGCCTTGCACGTGAACAGACAAACACCGGGGAGCTGTTTTTT.

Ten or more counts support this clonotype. The CDR3 region has the DNA TGTGCCAGCAGCTTAGCGGCCCTCCCCCAAGGCAATCAGCCCCAGCATTTT. It specifies CASSLAALPQGNQPQHF. The chain joins TRBV7-8 to TRBJ1-5; D remains ambiguous. The CDR3 length is 17 residues. The V and J ends lost 0 bases and 2 bases respectively, with 14 bases between them. Per germline, CDR1 SGHVS and CDR2 FQNEAQ.

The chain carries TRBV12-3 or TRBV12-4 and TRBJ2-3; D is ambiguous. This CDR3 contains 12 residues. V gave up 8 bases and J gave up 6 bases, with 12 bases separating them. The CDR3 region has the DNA TGTGCCAGCGCACCCGGGCTTGATACGCAGTATTTT. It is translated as CASAPGLDTQYF.

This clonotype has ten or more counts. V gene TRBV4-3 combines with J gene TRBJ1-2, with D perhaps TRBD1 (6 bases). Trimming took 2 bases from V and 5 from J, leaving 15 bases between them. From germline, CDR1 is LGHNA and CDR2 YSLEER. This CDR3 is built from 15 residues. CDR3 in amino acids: CASSQIQGSRYGYTF. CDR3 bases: TGCGCCAGCAGCCAAATTCAGGGGAGTCGATATGGCTACACCTTC.

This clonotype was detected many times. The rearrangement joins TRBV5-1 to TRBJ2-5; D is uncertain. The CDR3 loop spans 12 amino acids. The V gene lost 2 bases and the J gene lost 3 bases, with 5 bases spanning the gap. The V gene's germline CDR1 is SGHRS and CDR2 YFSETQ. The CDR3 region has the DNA TGCGCCAGCAGCTTCTCGGAAGAGACCCAGTACTTC. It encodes CASSFSEETQYF. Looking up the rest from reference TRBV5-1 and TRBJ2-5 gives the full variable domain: KAGVTQTPRYLIKTRGQQVTLSCSPISGHRSVSWYQQTPGQGLQFLFEYFSETQRNKGNFPGRFSGRQFSNSRSEMNVSTLELGDSALYLCASSFSEETQYFGPGTRLLVL.

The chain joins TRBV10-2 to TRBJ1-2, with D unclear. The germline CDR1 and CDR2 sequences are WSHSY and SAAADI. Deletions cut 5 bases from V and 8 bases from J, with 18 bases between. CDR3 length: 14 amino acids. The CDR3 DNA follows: TGCGCCAGCAGTTTAGGTGTTTATTCTCGCGGCTACACCTTC. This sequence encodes CASSLGVYSRGYTF.

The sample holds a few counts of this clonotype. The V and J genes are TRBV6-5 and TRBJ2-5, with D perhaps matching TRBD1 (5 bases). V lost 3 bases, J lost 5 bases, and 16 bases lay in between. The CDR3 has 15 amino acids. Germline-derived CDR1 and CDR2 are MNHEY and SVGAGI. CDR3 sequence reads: CASSYLSRAGETQYF. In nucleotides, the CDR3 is TGTGCCAGCAGTTATCTCTCCAGGGCAGGGGAGACCCAGTACTTC.